The following is a TCR beta chain sequence with its context. The data originate from a study of cytomegalovirus exposure and HLA in healthy donors. The PCR had 60 Vbeta and 13 Jbeta primers. The protocol was immunoSEQ multiplex PCR, while the TCRdb copy is restricted to in-frame clones and leaves out a portion. The sample includes under 200,000 clones, approximately 81% of them seen just once. V was cut by 3 bases and J by 4 bases, with 18 bases left in between. From germline, CDR1 is SGDLS and CDR2 YYNGEE. The CDR3 length is 16 residues. This TCR came from a woman aged 18-30 years in good health and CMV-seropositive. Sample: PBMCs. The V gene is TRBV9, the J gene TRBJ2-3, with D tentatively TRBD1 (6 bases). CDR3 coding DNA: TGTGCCAGCAGCGGACGTCAGGGGAGCGCGGCAGATACGCAGTATTTT. Residues: CASSGRQGSAADTQYF.